This is a list of T cell receptor beta chains from one sample in a study of early T cells in non-severe SARS-CoV-2 infection. TCRdb re-analysed the 5' RACE reads in MiXCR, keeping a single row per CDR3 protein. Altogether more than 50,000 distinct CDR3 sequences are present, around 9.1% being singletons, with the ten largest covering 4% to 4.5%. Sequenced: whole blood. These receptors all stem from an adult who was a healthcare worker with PCR-confirmed SARS-CoV-2 infection or an uninfected control (not recorded which). CDR3s include the opening cysteine and the closing phenylalanine or tryptophan. D genes are given only for firm matches. Clone size is given for some rows only: seen once, a few or many times, or a class if the clone is expanded.

clone_size j_call v_call d_call cdr3_aa cdr3_nt
few TRBJ2-1 TRBV6-1 TRBD2 CASAFIGLAGGNNEQFF TGTGCCAGTGCATTTATAGGACTAGCGGGGGGCAACAATGAGCAGTTCTTC
many TRBJ2-6 TRBV5-4 TRBD1 CASSAGQASSGANVLTF TGTGCCAGCAGCGCGGGACAGGCCAGCTCTGGGGCCAACGTCCTGACTTTC
NA TRBJ2-7 TRBV11-2 TRBD1 CASSLATGSFYEQYF TGTGCCAGCAGCTTAGCGACAGGGTCCTTCTACGAGCAGTACTTC
NA TRBJ2-1 TRBV20-1 TRBD1 CRARSLRDSAGKEQFF TGCCGTGCTAGGTCGCTCCGGGACAGTGCTGGGAAAGAGCAGTTCTTC
NA TRBJ1-1 TRBV15 TRBD1 CVTSPLAGGTEAFF TGTGTCACCAGTCCTCTAGCAGGGGGCACTGAAGCTTTCTTT
many TRBJ1-2 TRBV16 NA CASSQSMAEANYGYTF TGTGCCAGCAGCCAATCTATGGCAGAAGCTAACTATGGCTACACCTTC
many TRBJ1-2 TRBV10-3 TRBD1 CAISGQDSTGYGYTF TGTGCCATCAGCGGACAGGACTCCACGGGCTATGGCTACACCTTC
many TRBJ2-4 TRBV3-1 NA CASSQALAKNIQYF TGTGCCAGCAGCCAGGCACTAGCCAAAAACATTCAGTACTTC
few TRBJ2-1 TRBV5-4 NA CASSRDGGNNEQFF TGTGCCAGCAGTCGGGACGGGGGTAACAATGAGCAGTTCTTC
NA TRBJ1-2 TRBV6-2/TRBV6-3 NA CASSRLDVLNGYTF TGTGCCAGCAGTCGCTTGGACGTGTTGAATGGCTACACCTTC
many TRBJ1-4 TRBV6-5 NA CASRPQGLGEKLFF TGTGCCAGCAGGCCACAGGGACTTGGTGAAAAACTGTTTTTT
many TRBJ1-6 TRBV6-1 NA CASSEGVGLGNSPLHF TGTGCCAGCAGTGAAGGTGTAGGTCTAGGTAATTCACCCCTCCACTTT
medium-sized TRBJ2-1 TRBV20-1 TRBD1 CSAGDRGDYNEQFF TGCAGTGCTGGCGACAGGGGAGATTACAATGAGCAGTTCTTC
many TRBJ2-1 TRBV7-3 TRBD1 CASSLNVRTGQFF TGTGCCAGCAGCTTAAATGTACGGACAGGTCAGTTCTTC
many TRBJ1-4 TRBV29-1 TRBD1 CSVGGGGNEKLFF TGCAGCGTTGGAGGGGGCGGTAATGAAAAACTGTTTTTT
many TRBJ2-7 TRBV5-1 NA CASSLGHESHEQYF TGCGCCAGCAGCTTGGGGCATGAAAGCCACGAGCAGTACTTC
many TRBJ2-1 TRBV6-2/TRBV6-3 NA CASEPSLGNEQFF TGTGCCAGCGAACCCTCACTAGGCAATGAGCAGTTCTTC
many TRBJ2-3 TRBV6-4 TRBD2 CASRRTSGASTDTQYF TGTGCCAGCAGGAGGACTAGCGGGGCTAGCACAGATACGCAGTATTTT
many TRBJ1-1 TRBV5-1 NA CASSRTAVGAEAFF TGCGCCAGCAGCCGGACTGCGGTGGGCGCTGAAGCTTTCTTT
NA TRBJ2-1 TRBV20-1 NA CSAEGQDNEQFF TGCAGTGCTGAAGGTCAAGACAATGAGCAGTTCTTC
few TRBJ1-5 TRBV6-9 NA CASSYGGSQPQHF TGTGCCAGCAGTTACGGGGGCAGCCAGCCCCAGCATTTT
many TRBJ1-1 TRBV10-2 NA CASSDRTSWRAFF TGCGCCAGCAGTGACCGGACTAGCTGGCGAGCTTTCTTT